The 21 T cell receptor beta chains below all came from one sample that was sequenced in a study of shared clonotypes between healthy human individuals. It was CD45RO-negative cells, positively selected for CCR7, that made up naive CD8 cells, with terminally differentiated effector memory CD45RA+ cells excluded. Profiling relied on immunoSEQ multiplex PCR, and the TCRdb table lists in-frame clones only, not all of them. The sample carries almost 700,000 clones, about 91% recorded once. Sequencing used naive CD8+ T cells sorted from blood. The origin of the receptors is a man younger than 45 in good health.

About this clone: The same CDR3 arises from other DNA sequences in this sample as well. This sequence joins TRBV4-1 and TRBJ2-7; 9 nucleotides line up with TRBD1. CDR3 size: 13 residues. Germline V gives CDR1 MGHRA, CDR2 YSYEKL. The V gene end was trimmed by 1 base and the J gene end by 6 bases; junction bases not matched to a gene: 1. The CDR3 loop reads CASSQGQGGEQYF. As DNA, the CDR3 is TGCGCCAGCAGCCAAGGACAGGGGGGCGAGCAGTACTTC.

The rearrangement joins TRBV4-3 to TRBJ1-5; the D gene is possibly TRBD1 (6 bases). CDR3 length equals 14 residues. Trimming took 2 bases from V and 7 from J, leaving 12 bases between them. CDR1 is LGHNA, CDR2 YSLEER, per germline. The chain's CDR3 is CASSQLQGNQPQHF. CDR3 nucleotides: TGCGCCAGCAGCCAACTACAGGGAAACCAGCCCCAGCATTTT.

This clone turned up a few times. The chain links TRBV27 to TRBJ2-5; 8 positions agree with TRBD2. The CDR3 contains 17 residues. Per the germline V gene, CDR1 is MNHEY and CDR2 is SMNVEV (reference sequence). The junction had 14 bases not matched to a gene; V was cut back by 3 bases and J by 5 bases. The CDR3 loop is CASSFRYGAGGQETQYF. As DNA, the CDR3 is TGTGCCAGCAGTTTCCGGTATGGGGCGGGAGGTCAGGAGACCCAGTACTTC.

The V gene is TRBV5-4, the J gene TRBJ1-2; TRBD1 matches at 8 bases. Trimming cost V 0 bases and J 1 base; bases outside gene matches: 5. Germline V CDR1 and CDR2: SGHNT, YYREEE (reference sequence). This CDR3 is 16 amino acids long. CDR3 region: CASSLAGTGDNYGYTF. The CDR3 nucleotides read TGTGCCAGCAGCTTGGCCGGGACAGGTGATAACTATGGCTACACCTTC.

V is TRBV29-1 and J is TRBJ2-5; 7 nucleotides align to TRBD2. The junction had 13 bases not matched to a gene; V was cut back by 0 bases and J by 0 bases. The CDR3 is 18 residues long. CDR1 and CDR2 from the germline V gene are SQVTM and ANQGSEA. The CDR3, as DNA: TGCAGCGTTGAAGAGTTTAGATGGGGGGAGGGCCACCAAGAGACCCAGTACTTC. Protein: CSVEEFRWGEGHQETQYF.

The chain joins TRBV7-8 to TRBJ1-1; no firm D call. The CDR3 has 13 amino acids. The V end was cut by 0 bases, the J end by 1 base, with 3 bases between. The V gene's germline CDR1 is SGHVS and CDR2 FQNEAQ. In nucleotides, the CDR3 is TGTGCCAGCAGCTTAGCGGGGAACACTGAAGCTTTCTTT. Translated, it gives CASSLAGNTEAFF.

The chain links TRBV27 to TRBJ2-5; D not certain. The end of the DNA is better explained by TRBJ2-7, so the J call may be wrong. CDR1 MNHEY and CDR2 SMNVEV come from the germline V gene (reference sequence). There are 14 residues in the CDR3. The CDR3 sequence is CASSPPGSSYEQYF. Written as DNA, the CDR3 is TGTGCCAGCAGTCCTCCGGGCAGCTCCTACGAGCAGTACTTC.

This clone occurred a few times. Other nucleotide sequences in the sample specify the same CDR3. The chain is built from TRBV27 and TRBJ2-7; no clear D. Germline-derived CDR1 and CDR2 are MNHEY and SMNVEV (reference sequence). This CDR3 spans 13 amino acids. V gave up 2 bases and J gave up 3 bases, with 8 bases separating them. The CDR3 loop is CASSLGPSYEQYF. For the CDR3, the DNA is TGTGCCAGCAGTTTAGGACCAAGCTACGAGCAGTACTTC.

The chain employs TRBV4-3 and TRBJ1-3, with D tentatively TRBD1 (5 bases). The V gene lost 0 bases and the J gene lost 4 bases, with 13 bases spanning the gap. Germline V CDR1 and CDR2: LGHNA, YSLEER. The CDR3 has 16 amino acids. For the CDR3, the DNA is TGCGCCAGCAGCCAAGACATGGGGGTCGGAGGAAACACCATATATTTT. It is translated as CASSQDMGVGGNTIYF.

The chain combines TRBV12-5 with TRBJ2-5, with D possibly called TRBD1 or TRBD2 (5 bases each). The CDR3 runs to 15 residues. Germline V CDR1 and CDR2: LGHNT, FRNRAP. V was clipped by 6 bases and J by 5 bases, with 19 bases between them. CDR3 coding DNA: TGTGCTAGTGGCCCCGGGACCCTTCTTCTCGAGACCCAGTACTTC. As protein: CASGPGTLLLETQYF.

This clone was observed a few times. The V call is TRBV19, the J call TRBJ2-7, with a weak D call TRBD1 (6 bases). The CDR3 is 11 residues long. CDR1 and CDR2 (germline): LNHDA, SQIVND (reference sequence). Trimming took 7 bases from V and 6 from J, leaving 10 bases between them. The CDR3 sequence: CASTQGFEQYF. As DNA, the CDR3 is TGTGCCAGTACACAGGGTTTCGAGCAGTACTTC.

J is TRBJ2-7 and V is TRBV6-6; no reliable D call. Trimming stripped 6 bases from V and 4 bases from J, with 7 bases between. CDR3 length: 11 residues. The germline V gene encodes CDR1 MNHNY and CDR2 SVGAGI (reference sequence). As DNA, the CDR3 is TGTGCCAGCAGGTCCGGGTACGAGCAGTACTTC. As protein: CASRSGYEQYF.

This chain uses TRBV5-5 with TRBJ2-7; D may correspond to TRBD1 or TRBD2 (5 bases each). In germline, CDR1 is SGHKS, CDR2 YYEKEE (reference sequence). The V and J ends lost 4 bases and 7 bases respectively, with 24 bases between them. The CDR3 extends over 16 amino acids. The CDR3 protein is CASSPSAFGDLPEQYF. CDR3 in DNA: TGTGCCAGCAGCCCGAGCGCTTTTGGGGACCTACCGGAGCAGTACTTC.

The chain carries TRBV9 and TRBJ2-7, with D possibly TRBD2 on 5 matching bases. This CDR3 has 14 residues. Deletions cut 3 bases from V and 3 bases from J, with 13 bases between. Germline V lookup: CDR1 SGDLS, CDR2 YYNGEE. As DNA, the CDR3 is TGTGCCAGCAGCGCGCCGGGGAATTACTACGAGCAGTACTTC. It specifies CASSAPGNYYEQYF. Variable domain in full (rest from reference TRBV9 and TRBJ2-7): DSGVTQTPKHLITATGQRVTLRCSPRSGDLSVYWYQQSLDQGLQFLIQYYNGEERAKGNILERFSAQQFPDLHSELNLSSLELGDSALYFCASSAPGNYYEQYFGPGTRLTVT.

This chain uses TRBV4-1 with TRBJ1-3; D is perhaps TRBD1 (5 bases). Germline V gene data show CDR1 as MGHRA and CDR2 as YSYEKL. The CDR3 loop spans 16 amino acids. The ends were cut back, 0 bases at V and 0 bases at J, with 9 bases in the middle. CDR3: CASSQEGPRSGNTIYF. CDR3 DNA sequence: TGCGCCAGCAGCCAAGAGGGGCCACGCTCTGGAAACACCATATATTTT.

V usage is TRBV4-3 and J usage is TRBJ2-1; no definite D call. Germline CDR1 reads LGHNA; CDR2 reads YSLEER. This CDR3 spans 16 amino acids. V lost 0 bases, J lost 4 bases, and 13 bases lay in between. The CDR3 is CASSQDHSSGYNEQFF. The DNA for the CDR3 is TGCGCCAGCAGCCAAGACCATAGCTCAGGATACAATGAGCAGTTCTTC.

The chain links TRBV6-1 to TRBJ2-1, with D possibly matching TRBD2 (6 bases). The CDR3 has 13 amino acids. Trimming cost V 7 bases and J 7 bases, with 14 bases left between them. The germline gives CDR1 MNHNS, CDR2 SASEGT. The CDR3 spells CASIGVAVNEQFF. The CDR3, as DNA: TGTGCCAGCATCGGAGTAGCGGTAAATGAGCAGTTCTTC.

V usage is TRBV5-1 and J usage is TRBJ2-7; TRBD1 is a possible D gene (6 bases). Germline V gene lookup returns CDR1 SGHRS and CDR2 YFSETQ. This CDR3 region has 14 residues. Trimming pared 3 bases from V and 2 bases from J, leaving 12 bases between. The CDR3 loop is CASSWVTGTYEQYF. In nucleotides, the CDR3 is TGCGCCAGCAGCTGGGTGACAGGTACCTACGAGCAGTACTTC.

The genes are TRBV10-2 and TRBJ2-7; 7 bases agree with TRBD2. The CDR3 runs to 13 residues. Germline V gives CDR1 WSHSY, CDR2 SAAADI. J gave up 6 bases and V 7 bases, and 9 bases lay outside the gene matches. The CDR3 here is CASTYSGRGEQYF. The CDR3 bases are TGCGCCAGCACCTATAGCGGGCGGGGCGAGCAGTACTTC.

The CDR3 reads CASSPGAPLYNEQFF. CDR3 DNA sequence: TGTGCCAGCAGCCCGGGGGCTCCTCTGTACAATGAGCAGTTCTTC. The rearrangement joins TRBV7-9 to TRBJ2-1; D may be TRBD1 or TRBD2 (6 bases each). The germline V gene encodes CDR1 SEHNR and CDR2 FQNEAQ (reference sequence). The CDR3 covers 15 residues. Trimming took off 5 bases at V and 4 bases at J, with 15 bases between the two ends.

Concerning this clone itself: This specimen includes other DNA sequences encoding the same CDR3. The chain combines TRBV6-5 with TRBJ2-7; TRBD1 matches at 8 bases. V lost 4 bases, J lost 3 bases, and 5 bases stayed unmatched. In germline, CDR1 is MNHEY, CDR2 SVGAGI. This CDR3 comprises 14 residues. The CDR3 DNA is TGTGCCAGCAGTTTTGGTACAGGGGGCTACGAGCAGTACTTC. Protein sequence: CASSFGTGGYEQYF.